A selection of T cell receptor beta chains follows, all from one sample in a study of CD8+ T cells in alopecia areata. This table comes from immunoSEQ multiplex PCR, and its TCRdb copy is limited to in-frame clones, with some not included. The sample holds 34,000 or so clones, approximately 52% seen once. Sequencing input: NKG2D-high CD8+ T cells sorted from blood. The source is a human donor with alopecia areata. CDR3s include the opening cysteine and the closing phenylalanine or tryptophan. Fields, in order: J gene, clone size, V gene, D gene, CDR3 protein, CDR3 DNA. D genes are given only for firm matches. Part of the rows lack a size; the others show once, few, many or a class for expanded clones.

TRBJ2-7 NA TRBV7-9 NA CASSLSGPGANEQYF TGTGCCAGCAGCTTGAGCGGACCGGGGGCCAACGAGCAGTACTTC
TRBJ2-7 NA TRBV6-1 NA CASPPGPHSSYEQYF TGTGCCAGCCCCCCAGGGCCCCACAGCTCCTACGAGCAGTACTTC
TRBJ2-3 NA TRBV10-3 TRBD2 CAISEGGLAAPPDTQYF TGTGCCATCAGTGAGGGAGGACTAGCCGCCCCCCCAGATACGCAGTATTTT
TRBJ2-2 NA TRBV28 NA CASSPYTGELFF TGTGCCAGCAGTCCCTACACCGGGGAGCTGTTTTTT
TRBJ2-3 NA TRBV7-3 TRBD2 CASSHSGSTDTQYF TGTGCCAGCAGCCATAGCGGGAGCACAGATACGCAGTATTTT
TRBJ2-7 few TRBV27 TRBD1 CASGRDSRHEQYF TGTGCCAGCGGCCGGGACAGCCGTCACGAGCAGTACTTC
TRBJ2-2 NA TRBV7-8 NA CASSLEELGGNTGELFF TGTGCCAGCAGCTTAGAAGAACTGGGCGGGAACACCGGGGAGCTGTTTTTT
TRBJ2-5 NA TRBV27 TRBD2 CASRRLGGSGETQYF TGTGCCAGCCGCCGCTTGGGCGGGAGCGGAGAGACCCAGTACTTC
TRBJ2-2 NA TRBV28 NA CASSGATGELFF TGTGCCAGCAGTGGGGCCACCGGGGAGCTGTTTTTT
TRBJ2-3 few TRBV7-9 NA CASSGEDRDPETDTQYF TGTGCCAGCAGCGGAGAGGACCGGGACCCCGAAACAGATACGCAGTATTTT
TRBJ1-1 NA TRBV4-3 NA CASSQGRNTEAFF TGCGCCAGCAGCCAAGGCAGGAACACTGAAGCTTTCTTT
TRBJ1-1 many TRBV4-1 NA CASSPPRQAEAFF TGCGCCAGCAGCCCCCCAAGACAGGCAGAAGCTTTCTTT
TRBJ2-7 NA TRBV23-1 TRBD1 CASRPPRDRAPEQYF TGCGCCAGCAGGCCTCCCCGGGACAGGGCTCCCGAGCAGTACTTC
TRBJ2-3 few TRBV6-5 TRBD1 CASSYSDREITDTQYF TGTGCCAGCAGTTACTCGGACAGGGAAATCACAGATACGCAGTATTTT
TRBJ1-6 few TRBV15 NA CATSVRPYNSPLHF TGTGCCACCAGCGTTCGACCCTATAATTCACCCCTCCACTTT
TRBJ1-2 NA TRBV29-1 NA CSATTANYGYTF TGCAGCGCAACAACAGCGAACTATGGCTACACCTTC
TRBJ1-1 NA TRBV2 TRBD1 CASRFLPAGQGVNTEAFF TGTGCCAGCAGATTCCTTCCCGCGGGACAGGGGGTGAACACTGAAGCTTTCTTT
TRBJ2-5 NA TRBV4-2 TRBD2 CASSPRLGLVGETQYF TGTGCCAGCAGCCCTCGACTAGGACTAGTTGGGGAGACCCAGTACTTC
TRBJ2-7 NA TRBV9 NA CATPRRDIVHEQYF TGTGCCACCCCCAGGCGGGATATCGTACACGAGCAGTACTTC
TRBJ2-1 NA TRBV27 NA CASSLSGGYNEQFF TGTGCCAGCAGTTTATCCGGGGGCTACAATGAGCAGTTCTTC
TRBJ1-1 NA TRBV4-3 NA CASSQDRGEMSTEAFF TGCGCCAGCAGCCAAGATAGAGGGGAGATGAGCACTGAAGCTTTCTTT
TRBJ2-1 NA TRBV19 TRBD2 CASSASGNHNEQFF TGTGCCAGTAGTGCTAGCGGGAACCACAATGAGCAGTTCTTC